This T cell receptor beta chain originates from a study of cytomegalovirus exposure and HLA in healthy donors. Findings and limits, study-wide: TCR beta chains numbering 164 were designated cytomegalovirus-associated. Reported performance of the classifier showed diagnosis of cytomegalovirus status with high specificity and sensitivity.

For this clone: The antigen remains unidentified.

The PCR employed 60 Vbeta primers together with 13 Jbeta primers. Clones were read by immunoSEQ multiplex PCR, and TCRdb kept only the in-frame ones, dropping some. The sample yields 100,000 or so clones, over 70% seen once. This CDR3 has 17 residues. Germline loops: CDR1 KGHSH, CDR2 LQKENI. Losses at the gene ends were 1 base for V and 8 bases for J; bases not matched to a gene: 9. The chain employs TRBV18 and TRBJ2-1; 12 bases fit TRBD2. The sample was PBMCs. The sequence was obtained from a woman aged 40 to 55 in good health and CMV-seropositive. The DNA of the CDR3 is TGTGCCAGCTCACCACTTCCCCTAGCGGGAGGGCCCCATGAGCAGTTCTTC. It codes for CASSPLPLAGGPHEQFF.